The sequence of this T cell receptor (beta chain) was determined in a study of T cells in Graves' hyperthyroidism and ophthalmopathy. Overall study context: The initial diagnosis was the point when peripheral blood was collected, ahead of any treatment.

Diagnosis rested on symptoms, serum thyroxine and TRAb, thyroid ultrasound, and orbital computed tomography. The authors obtained PBMCs from roughly 9.7 ml of fresh peripheral blood. CDR3 size: 15 residues. Per the germline V gene, CDR1 is SGHNT and CDR2 is YYREEE (reference sequence). The V and J ends lost 4 bases and 5 bases, in that order; junction bases with no gene match: 9. Amplified TCR beta CDR3 regions came from RNA transcripts. The study used the HTBI primer set for a first-round RT-PCR of the TCR CDR3. A single record per CDR3 protein comes from TCRdb applying MiXCR to the multiplex PCR reads. The sample has approximately 870,000 distinct CDR3 sequences, around 38% seen once.

This clonotype originated in a man between 18 and 35 years old with Graves' hyperthyroidism. The V call is TRBV5-4, the J call TRBJ2-7, with 10 bases that match TRBD1. The specimen was blood. The CDR3 DNA reads as TGTGCCAGCAGCACACCGGGACAGGGGCCTCACGAGCAGTACTTC. This translates into CASSTPGQGPHEQYF.